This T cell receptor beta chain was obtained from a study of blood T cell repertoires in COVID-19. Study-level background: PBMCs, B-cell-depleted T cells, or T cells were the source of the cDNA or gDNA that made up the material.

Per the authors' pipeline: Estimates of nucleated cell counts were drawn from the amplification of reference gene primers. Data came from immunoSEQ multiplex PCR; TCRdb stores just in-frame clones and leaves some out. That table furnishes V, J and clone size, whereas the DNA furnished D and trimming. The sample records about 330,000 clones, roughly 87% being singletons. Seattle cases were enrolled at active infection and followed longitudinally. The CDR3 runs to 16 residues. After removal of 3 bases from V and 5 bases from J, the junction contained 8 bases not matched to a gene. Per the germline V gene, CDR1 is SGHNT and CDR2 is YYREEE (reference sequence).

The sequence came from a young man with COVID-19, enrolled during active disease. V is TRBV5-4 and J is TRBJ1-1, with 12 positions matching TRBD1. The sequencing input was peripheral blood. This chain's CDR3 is CASSWGQGAGQTEAFF. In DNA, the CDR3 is TGTGCCAGCAGCTGGGGACAGGGGGCCGGCCAAACTGAAGCTTTCTTT.